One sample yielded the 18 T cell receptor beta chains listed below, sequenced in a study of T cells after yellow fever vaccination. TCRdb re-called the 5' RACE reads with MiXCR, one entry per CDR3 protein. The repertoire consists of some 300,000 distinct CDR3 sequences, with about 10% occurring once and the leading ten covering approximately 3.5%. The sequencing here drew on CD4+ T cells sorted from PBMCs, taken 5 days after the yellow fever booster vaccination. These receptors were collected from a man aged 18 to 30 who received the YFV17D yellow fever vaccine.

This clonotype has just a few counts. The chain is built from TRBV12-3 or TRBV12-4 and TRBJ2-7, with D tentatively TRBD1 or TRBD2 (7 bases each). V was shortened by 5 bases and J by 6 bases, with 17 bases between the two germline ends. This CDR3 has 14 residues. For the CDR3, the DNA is TGTGCCAGCAGTCCGCAGGGGGAGGGTGGCGAGCAGTACGTC. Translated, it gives CASSPQGEGGEQYV.

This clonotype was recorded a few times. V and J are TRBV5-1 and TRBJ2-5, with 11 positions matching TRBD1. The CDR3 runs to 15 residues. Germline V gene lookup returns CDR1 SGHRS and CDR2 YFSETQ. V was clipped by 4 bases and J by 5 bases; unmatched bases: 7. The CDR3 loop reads CASSNGQGATETQYF. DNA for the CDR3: TGCGCCAGCAGCAACGGACAGGGGGCGACGGAGACCCAGTACTTC.

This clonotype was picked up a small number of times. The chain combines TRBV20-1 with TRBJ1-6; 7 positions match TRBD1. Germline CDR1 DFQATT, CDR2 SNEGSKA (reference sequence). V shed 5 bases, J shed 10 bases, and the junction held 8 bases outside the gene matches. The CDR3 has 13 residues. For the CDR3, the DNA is TGCAGTGCTGGGCAGGGGGGTAACTCACCCCTCCACTTT. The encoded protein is CSAGQGGNSPLHF.

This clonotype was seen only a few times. The DNA for the CDR3 is TGTGCCAGCTCACCTACCCGGGATACGCAGTATTTT. It yields the protein CASSPTRDTQYF. The chain combines TRBV18 with TRBJ2-3; D is unresolved. The CDR3 is 12 residues long. Trimming took 3 bases from V and 6 from J, leaving 7 bases between them. Germline V CDR1 and CDR2: KGHSH, LQKENI.

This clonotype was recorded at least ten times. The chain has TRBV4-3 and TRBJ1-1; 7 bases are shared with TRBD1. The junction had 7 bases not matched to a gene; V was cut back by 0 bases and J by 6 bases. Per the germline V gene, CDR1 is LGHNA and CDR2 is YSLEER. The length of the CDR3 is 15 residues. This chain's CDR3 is CASSQDDRVSPEAFF. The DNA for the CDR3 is TGCGCCAGCAGCCAAGATGACAGGGTGTCGCCTGAAGCTTTCTTT.

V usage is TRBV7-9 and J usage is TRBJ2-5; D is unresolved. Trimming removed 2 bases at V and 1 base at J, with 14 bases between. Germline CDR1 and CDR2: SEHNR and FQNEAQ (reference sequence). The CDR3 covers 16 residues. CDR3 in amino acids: CASSLLLGKGQETQYF. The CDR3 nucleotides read TGTGCCAGCAGCTTATTACTCGGAAAAGGCCAAGAGACCCAGTACTTC.

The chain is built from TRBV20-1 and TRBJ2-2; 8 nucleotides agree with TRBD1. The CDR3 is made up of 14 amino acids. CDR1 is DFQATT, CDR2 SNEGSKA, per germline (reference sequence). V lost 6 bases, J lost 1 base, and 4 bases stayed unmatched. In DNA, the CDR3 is TGCAGTGCGACCAGGGGGCAGAACACCGGGGAGCTGTTTTTT. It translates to CSATRGQNTGELFF.

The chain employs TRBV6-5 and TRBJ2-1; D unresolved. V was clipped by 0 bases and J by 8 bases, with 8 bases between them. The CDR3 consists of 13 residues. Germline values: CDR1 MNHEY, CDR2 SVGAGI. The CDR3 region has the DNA TGTGCCAGCAGTTACTCGATAACGGATGAGCAGTTCTTC. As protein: CASSYSITDEQFF.

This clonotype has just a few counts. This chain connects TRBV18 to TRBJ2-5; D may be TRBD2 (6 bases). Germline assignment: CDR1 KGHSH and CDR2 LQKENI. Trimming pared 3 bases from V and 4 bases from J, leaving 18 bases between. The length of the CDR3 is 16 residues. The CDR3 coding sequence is TGTGCCAGCTCACCCGTTACGACGACCGGGGGAGAGACCCAGTACTTC. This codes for CASSPVTTTGGETQYF.

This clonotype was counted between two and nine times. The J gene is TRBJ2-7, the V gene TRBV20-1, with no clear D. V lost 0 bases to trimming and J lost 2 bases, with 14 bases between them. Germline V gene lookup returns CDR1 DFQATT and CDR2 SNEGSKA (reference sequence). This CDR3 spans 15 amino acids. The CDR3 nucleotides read TGCAGTGCTAGAGATGGGATCAGGCAGACCTACGAGCAGTACTTC. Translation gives CSARDGIRQTYEQYF.

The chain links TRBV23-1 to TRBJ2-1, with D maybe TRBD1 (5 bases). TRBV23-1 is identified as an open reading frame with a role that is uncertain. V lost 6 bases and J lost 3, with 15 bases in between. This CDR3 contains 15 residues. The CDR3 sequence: CASRLSGLHYNEQFF. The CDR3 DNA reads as TGCGCCAGCAGGCTTTCAGGGCTCCACTACAATGAGCAGTTCTTC.

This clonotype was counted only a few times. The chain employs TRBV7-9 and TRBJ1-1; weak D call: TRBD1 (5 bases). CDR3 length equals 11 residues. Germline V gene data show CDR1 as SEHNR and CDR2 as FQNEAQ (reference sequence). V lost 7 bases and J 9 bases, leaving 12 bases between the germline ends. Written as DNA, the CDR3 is TGTGCCAGCACCTTGTACAGGAAAGCTTTCTTT. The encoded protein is CASTLYRKAFF.

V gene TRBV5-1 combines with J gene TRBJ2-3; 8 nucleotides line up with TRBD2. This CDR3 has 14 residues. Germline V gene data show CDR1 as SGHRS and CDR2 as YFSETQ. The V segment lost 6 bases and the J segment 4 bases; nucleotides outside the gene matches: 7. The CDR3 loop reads CASKAGGGPDTQYF. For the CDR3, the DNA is TGCGCCAGCAAGGCGGGGGGAGGTCCAGATACGCAGTATTTT.

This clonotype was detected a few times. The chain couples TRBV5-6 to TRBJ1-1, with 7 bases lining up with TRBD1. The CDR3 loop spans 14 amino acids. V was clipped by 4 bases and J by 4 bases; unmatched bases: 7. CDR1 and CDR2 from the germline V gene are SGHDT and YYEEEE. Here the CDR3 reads CASSAATGSTEAFF. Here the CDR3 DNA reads TGTGCCAGCAGCGCCGCGACAGGGTCCACTGAAGCTTTCTTT. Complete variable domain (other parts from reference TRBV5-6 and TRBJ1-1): DAGVTQSPTHLIKTRGQQVTLRCSPKSGHDTVSWYQQALGQGPQFIFQYYEEEERQRGNFPDRFSGHQFPNYSSELNVNALLLGDSALYLCASSAATGSTEAFFGQGTRLTVV.

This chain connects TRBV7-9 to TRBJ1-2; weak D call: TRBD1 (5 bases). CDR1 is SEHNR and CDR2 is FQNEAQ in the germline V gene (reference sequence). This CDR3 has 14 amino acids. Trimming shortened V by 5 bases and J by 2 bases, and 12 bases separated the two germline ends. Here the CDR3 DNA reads TGTGCCAGCAGCCCCGCCGCAGGGAACTATGGCTACACCTTC. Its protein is CASSPAAGNYGYTF.

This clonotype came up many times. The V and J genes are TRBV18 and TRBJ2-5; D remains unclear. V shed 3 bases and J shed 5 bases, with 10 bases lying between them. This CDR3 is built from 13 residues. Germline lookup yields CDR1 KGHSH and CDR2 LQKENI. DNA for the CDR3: TGTGCCAGCTCACCGCCCTCATCGGAGACCCAGTACTTC. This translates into CASSPPSSETQYF.

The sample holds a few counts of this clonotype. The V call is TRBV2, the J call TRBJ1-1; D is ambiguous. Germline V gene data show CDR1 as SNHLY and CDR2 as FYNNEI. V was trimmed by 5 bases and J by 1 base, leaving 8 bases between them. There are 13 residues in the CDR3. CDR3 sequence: CASSQTTNTEAFF. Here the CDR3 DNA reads TGTGCCAGCAGTCAAACTACGAACACTGAAGCTTTCTTT.

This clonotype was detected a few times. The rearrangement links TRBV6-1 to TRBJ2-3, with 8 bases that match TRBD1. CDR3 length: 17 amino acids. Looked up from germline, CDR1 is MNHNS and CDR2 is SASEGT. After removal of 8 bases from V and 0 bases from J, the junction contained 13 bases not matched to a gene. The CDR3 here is CASSSPWDRPSTDTQYF. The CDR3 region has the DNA TGTGCCAGCTCAAGCCCCTGGGACAGGCCTAGCACAGATACGCAGTATTTT.